This TCR beta chain was retrieved from a study of blood T cell repertoires in COVID-19. CDR1 and CDR2 (germline): LNHNV, YYDKDF (reference sequence). Losses at the gene ends were 3 bases for V and 8 bases for J; bases not matched to a gene: 8. The CDR3 loop spans 15 amino acids. TCRdb keeps only in-frame clones here, not all; method: immunoSEQ multiplex PCR. Of hundreds of thousands of clones listed, roughly four fifths were seen once; the top ten hold about 9.6%. The sample was peripheral blood. The receptor was isolated from a man older than 75 with acute or convalescent COVID-19. V and J are TRBV15 and TRBJ2-3; 10 bases match TRBD1. The CDR3 here is CATSSRDRGIATQYF. The CDR3 DNA follows: TGTGCCACCAGCAGCCGGGACAGGGGCATAGCTACGCAGTATTTT.